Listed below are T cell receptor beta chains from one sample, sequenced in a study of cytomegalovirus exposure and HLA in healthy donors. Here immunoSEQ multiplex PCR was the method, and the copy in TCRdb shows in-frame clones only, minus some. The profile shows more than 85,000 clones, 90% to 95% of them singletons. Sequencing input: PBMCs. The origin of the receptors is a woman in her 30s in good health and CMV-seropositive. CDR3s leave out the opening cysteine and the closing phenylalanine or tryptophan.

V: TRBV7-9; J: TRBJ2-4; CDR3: ASSPGLAGGYWAKNIQY
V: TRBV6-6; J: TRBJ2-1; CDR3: ASDTVPAMNEQF
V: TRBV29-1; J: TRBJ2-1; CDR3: SVEVFAGGTPTSYNEQF
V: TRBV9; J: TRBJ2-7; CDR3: ASSVAGQGFYEQY
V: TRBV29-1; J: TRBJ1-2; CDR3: SVATGPMSGYT
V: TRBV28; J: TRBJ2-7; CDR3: ASSLKVSSIGYEQY
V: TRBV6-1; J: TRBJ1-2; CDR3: ASSVDRDYGYT
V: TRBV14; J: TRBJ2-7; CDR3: ASSQDFREGYEQY
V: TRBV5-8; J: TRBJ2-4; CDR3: ASSLGQRENIQY
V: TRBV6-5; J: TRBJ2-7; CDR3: ASSGGTSASYEQY
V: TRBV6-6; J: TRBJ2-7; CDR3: ASSTTPTYEQY
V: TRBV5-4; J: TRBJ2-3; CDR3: ASSLPSGSSDTQY
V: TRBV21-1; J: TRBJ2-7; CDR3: ASSKCLGGQGAYEQY
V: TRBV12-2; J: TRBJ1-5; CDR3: ASRPRDRGNQPQH
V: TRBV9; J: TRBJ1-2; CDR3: ASSVVDRGFYGYT
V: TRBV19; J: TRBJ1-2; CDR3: ASSIDGLQGSYYGYT
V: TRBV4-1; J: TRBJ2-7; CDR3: ASSQGQGAPYEQY
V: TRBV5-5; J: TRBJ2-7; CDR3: ASSLVLAGAYEQY
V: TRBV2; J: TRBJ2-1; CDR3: ASIQFGRIAGGVDEQF
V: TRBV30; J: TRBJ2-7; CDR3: AWSTRQGESCQY
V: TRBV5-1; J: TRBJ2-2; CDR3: ASSLDEGLAGYTGELF
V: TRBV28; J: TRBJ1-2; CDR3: ASSFSFMTGGPGYT
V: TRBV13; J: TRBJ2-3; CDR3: ASSLSGDRGHDTQY
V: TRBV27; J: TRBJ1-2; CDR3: ASSLQGLPNYGYT
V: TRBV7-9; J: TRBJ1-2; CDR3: ASSFGGRTNYGYT
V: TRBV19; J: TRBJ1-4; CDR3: ASSMGQGNEKLF
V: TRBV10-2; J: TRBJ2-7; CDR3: ASMGGISYEQY
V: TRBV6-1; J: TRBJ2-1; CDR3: ASSEEESGGSYNEQF
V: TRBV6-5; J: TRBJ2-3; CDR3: ASSSLAGGSTDTQY
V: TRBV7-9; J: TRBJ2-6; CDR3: ASSPRQDISGANVLT
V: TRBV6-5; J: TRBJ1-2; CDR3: ASSPDREYGYT
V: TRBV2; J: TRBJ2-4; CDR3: ASSDATSIWNIQY
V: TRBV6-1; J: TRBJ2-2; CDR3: ASSRDRSNTGELF
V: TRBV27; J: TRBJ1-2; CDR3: ASSFSRGLNYGYT
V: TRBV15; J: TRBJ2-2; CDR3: ATSRDILRDRETGELF
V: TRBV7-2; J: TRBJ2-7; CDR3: ASSLEFGASYEQY
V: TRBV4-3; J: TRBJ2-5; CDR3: ASSRDRGRETQY
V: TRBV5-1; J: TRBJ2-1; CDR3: ASSLNSVDEQF
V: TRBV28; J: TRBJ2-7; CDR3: ASSFVGLAGGPRSYEQY
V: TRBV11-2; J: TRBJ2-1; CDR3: ASSLGISAGYNEQF
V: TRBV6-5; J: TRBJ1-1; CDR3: ASSPSYGLNTEAF
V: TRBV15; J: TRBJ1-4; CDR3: ATSRGNQGFKEKLF
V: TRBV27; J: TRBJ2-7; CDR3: ASRAGVGEQY
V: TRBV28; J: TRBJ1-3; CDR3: ASSSADRGRNTIY
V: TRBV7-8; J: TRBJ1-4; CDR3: ASSFLEEKLF
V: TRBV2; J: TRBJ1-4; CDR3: AIITGRDANNEKLF
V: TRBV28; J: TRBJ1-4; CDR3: ASSLINEKLF
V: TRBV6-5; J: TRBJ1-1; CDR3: ASNNFGQGNTEAF
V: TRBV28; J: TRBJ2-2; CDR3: ASRPGLAGAGELF
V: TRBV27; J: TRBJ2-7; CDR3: ASSQYRGGDIHEQY
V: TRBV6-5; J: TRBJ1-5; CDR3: ASSPQGSNQPQH
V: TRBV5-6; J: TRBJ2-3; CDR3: ASSLLAESTDTQY
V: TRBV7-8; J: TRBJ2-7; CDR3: ASSDPGQGDEQY
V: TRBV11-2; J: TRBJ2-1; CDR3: ASSLVLLGRVPPEQF
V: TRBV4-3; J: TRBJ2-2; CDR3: ASSPYLTGSTGELF
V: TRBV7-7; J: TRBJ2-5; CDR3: ASSLTGKSETQY